This is a list of T cell receptor beta chains from one sample in a study of T cells after posttransplantation cyclophosphamide. Using immunoSEQ multiplex PCR, the repertoire was profiled, and TCRdb retains in-frame clones only, with some absent. Listed for the sample are 7,500 to 9,500 clones, none seen a single time. The input for sequencing was PBMCs, taken after an allogeneic stem cell transplant with post-transplant cyclophosphamide. The source is a young adult male patient who received an allogeneic stem cell transplant from an unrelated donor, was CMV-positive, and had acute and chronic GVHD. Some T cells may be supplied by the graft donor. Each CDR3 is given with its conserved first and last residue. The D gene is left open where the match is weak. Clone size is shown for a subset of rows, as once, few, many or a class of expanded clone.

size: many
D: NA
J: TRBJ1-1
V: TRBV2
DNA: TGTGCCAGCAGGTACTTAGGGTCAGAAGCTTTCTTT
CDR3: CASRYLGSEAFF

size: NA
D: NA
J: TRBJ2-5
V: TRBV27
DNA: TGTGCCAGCAGTTTGGCAAGGCAAGAGACCCAGTACTTC
CDR3: CASSLARQETQYF

size: many
D: NA
J: TRBJ2-7
V: TRBV6-2/TRBV6-3
DNA: TGTGCCAGCAGTCTGGACAGCTACGAGCAGTACTTC
CDR3: CASSLDSYEQYF

size: many
D: NA
J: TRBJ1-3
V: TRBV5-4
DNA: TGTGCCAGCAGCGTTTCGGGGAACACCATATATTTT
CDR3: CASSVSGNTIYF

size: medium-sized
D: NA
J: TRBJ1-1
V: TRBV4-3
DNA: TGCGCCAGCAGCCAAACGGGGAACACTGAAGCTTTCTTT
CDR3: CASSQTGNTEAFF

size: many
D: NA
J: TRBJ1-3
V: TRBV2
DNA: TGTGCCAGCAGTGAAGCATCGACAGAGATTACTGGAAACACCATATATTTT
CDR3: CASSEASTEITGNTIYF

size: many
D: NA
J: TRBJ2-2
V: TRBV5-1
DNA: TGCGCCAGCAGCTTGGAGGGCAGGGTCGACACCGGGGAGCTGTTTTTT
CDR3: CASSLEGRVDTGELFF

size: many
D: NA
J: TRBJ2-6
V: TRBV12-3/TRBV12-4
DNA: TGTGCCAGCAGATTAACACACTCTGGGGCCAACGTCCTGACTTTC
CDR3: CASRLTHSGANVLTF

size: NA
D: NA
J: TRBJ2-3
V: TRBV7-9
DNA: TGTGCCAGCAGCTTACCGAGGGCCGTTACCTTCACAGATACGCAGTATTTT
CDR3: CASSLPRAVTFTDTQYF

size: many
D: NA
J: TRBJ2-7
V: TRBV5-1
DNA: TGCGCCAGCAGCTTGGTGGGGGCGAAAGAGCAGTACTTC
CDR3: CASSLVGAKEQYF

size: many
D: TRBD1
J: TRBJ2-7
V: TRBV19
DNA: TGTGCCAGTAGTAGGGGGACAGGGATCTTCCACGAGCAGTACTTC
CDR3: CASSRGTGIFHEQYF

size: many
D: TRBD2
J: TRBJ2-2
V: TRBV10-2
DNA: TGCGCCAGCAGTGGATCCGGGACTAGCGGGAACACCGGGGAGCTGTTTTTT
CDR3: CASSGSGTSGNTGELFF

size: many
D: TRBD2
J: TRBJ2-1
V: TRBV12-3/TRBV12-4
DNA: TGTGCCAGCAGTTTAACCGGTTTAGCGGGAGGGCGTGAGCAGTTCTTC
CDR3: CASSLTGLAGGREQFF

size: medium-sized
D: NA
J: TRBJ1-2
V: TRBV11-3
DNA: TGTGCCAGCAGCTTAGGGGCCGGGGCTAACTATGGCTACACCTTC
CDR3: CASSLGAGANYGYTF

size: many
D: NA
J: TRBJ2-3
V: TRBV6-4
DNA: TGTGCCAGCAGTGAAGGGCCTCAAGGCCGGGGATTGATGGATACGCAGTATTTT
CDR3: CASSEGPQGRGLMDTQYF

size: many
D: NA
J: TRBJ1-6
V: TRBV5-1
DNA: TGCGCCAGCAGCTTGACTTTCGGGACACCTAATTCACCCCTCCACTTT
CDR3: CASSLTFGTPNSPLHF

size: many
D: TRBD1
J: TRBJ1-1
V: TRBV18
DNA: TGTGCCAGCTCATCAGGACAGGGTTTAACTGAAGCTTTCTTT
CDR3: CASSSGQGLTEAFF

size: many
D: NA
J: TRBJ2-3
V: TRBV4-1
DNA: TGCGCCAGCAGCCAAGATAACCCCTGGCAGACCGACACCACAGATACGCAGTATTTT
CDR3: CASSQDNPWQTDTTDTQYF

size: many
D: TRBD1
J: TRBJ1-5
V: TRBV6-5
DNA: TGTGCCAGCAGTTACACAGGGGGCGTAGATCAGCCCCAGCATTTT
CDR3: CASSYTGGVDQPQHF

size: medium-sized
D: TRBD1
J: TRBJ2-2
V: TRBV5-5
DNA: TGTGCCAGCAGCGTGACAGGGGACCCGAATACCGGGGAGCTGTTTTTT
CDR3: CASSVTGDPNTGELFF

size: many
D: NA
J: TRBJ1-5
V: TRBV6-1
DNA: TGTGCCAGCAGACTTACAGAGTATAGCAATCAGCCCCAGCATTTT
CDR3: CASRLTEYSNQPQHF

size: many
D: NA
J: TRBJ2-5
V: TRBV7-2
DNA: TGTGCCAGCAGCTTTTATAGGGAAGAGACCCAGTACTTC
CDR3: CASSFYREETQYF

size: many
D: NA
J: TRBJ2-1
V: TRBV2
DNA: TGTGCCAGCAGTGTGGTTAGGGGGAATGAGCAGTTCTTC
CDR3: CASSVVRGNEQFF

size: many
D: NA
J: TRBJ2-1
V: TRBV18
DNA: TGTGCCAGCTCACCGAATCCGGGTGTGAACAATGAGCAGTTCTTC
CDR3: CASSPNPGVNNEQFF

size: many
D: TRBD2
J: TRBJ2-7
V: TRBV6-6
DNA: TGTGCCAGCCGTTTCCCCTTGGCGGGGGGCAGCTACGAGCAGTACTTC
CDR3: CASRFPLAGGSYEQYF

size: many
D: NA
J: TRBJ2-2
V: TRBV7-9
DNA: TGTGCCAGCAGCTCGTCCTGGACACCTAACACCGGGGAGCTGTTTTTT
CDR3: CASSSSWTPNTGELFF

size: many
D: TRBD1
J: TRBJ2-5
V: TRBV5-1
DNA: TGCGCCAGCAAGCTACAGGGGACCCTCGAAGAGACCCAGTACTTC
CDR3: CASKLQGTLEETQYF

size: many
D: TRBD1
J: TRBJ2-5
V: TRBV7-2
DNA: TGTGCCAGCAGCTTAGGGGGGACAGGGGGTAGAGGAGAGACCCAGTACTTC
CDR3: CASSLGGTGGRGETQYF

size: many
D: TRBD1
J: TRBJ2-7
V: TRBV10-3
DNA: TGTGCCATGCGGTCTGACAGGGGGCAACTGGACGAGCAGTACTTC
CDR3: CAMRSDRGQLDEQYF

size: many
D: NA
J: TRBJ1-5
V: TRBV18
DNA: TGTGCCAGCTCACCCGGGGGAAATCAGCCCCAGCATTTT
CDR3: CASSPGGNQPQHF

size: many
D: TRBD2
J: TRBJ2-2
V: TRBV9
DNA: TGTGCCAGCAGCGTAGGACTAGCGGGGACGAACACCGGGGAGCTGTTTTTT
CDR3: CASSVGLAGTNTGELFF

size: many
D: NA
J: TRBJ1-4
V: TRBV7-2
DNA: TGTGCCAGCAGCTTTACAGGCCAAGGGGAAAAACTGTTTTTT
CDR3: CASSFTGQGEKLFF

size: medium-sized
D: NA
J: TRBJ2-4
V: TRBV29-1
DNA: TGCAGCGGCGCTACTAGGAATGGAAACATTCAGTACTTC
CDR3: CSGATRNGNIQYF

size: many
D: TRBD1
J: TRBJ1-1
V: TRBV12-3/TRBV12-4
DNA: TGTGCCAGCAGACCCACAGGGGCCGTTGAAGCTTTCTTT
CDR3: CASRPTGAVEAFF

size: many
D: TRBD2
J: TRBJ2-7
V: TRBV4-3
DNA: TGCGCCAGCAGCCAGACAGCGGGAGGGGCCTTCTACGAGCAGTACTTC
CDR3: CASSQTAGGAFYEQYF